This is a list of T cell receptor beta chains from one sample in a study of T cell responses to AZD1222 COVID-19 vaccine. The protocol was immunoSEQ multiplex PCR, while the TCRdb copy is restricted to in-frame clones and leaves out a portion. Of about 150,000 clones in the sample, about 92% are singletons; the top ten hold approximately 17%. The source material was peripheral blood, sampled on day 0 of AZD1222 vaccination. The receptors shown here come from an adult in good health. Each CDR3 is given with its conserved first and last residue. D genes are given only for firm matches. Not every row has a clone size; where given, it reads once, few, many or a size class.

>TRBJ2-1|TRBD1|TRBV5-4|.
CASSPDRGDEQFF
TGTGCCAGCAGCCCGGACAGGGGTGATGAGCAGTTCTTC
>TRBJ2-7|.|TRBV28|once
CASSLLGTGPYEQYF
TGTGCCAGCAGTCTTCTCGGGACGGGGCCCTACGAGCAGTACTTC
>TRBJ1-1|.|TRBV21-1|.
CASSKRDGNTEAFF
TGTGCCAGCAGCAAAAGGGATGGGAACACTGAAGCTTTCTTT
>TRBJ1-2|.|TRBV18|.
CASSGDRDYGYTF
TGTGCCAGCTCAGGGGACCGAGACTATGGCTACACCTTC
>TRBJ1-1|.|TRBV6-4|.
CASSEFTEAFF
TGTGCCAGCAGTGAATTCACTGAAGCTTTCTTT
>TRBJ2-3|TRBD2|TRBV9|.
CASSIGGGQDTQYF
TGTGCCAGCAGCATCGGGGGGGGCCAAGATACGCAGTATTTT
>TRBJ1-5|.|TRBV2|once
CASSGQNQPQHF
TGTGCCAGCAGTGGACAAAATCAGCCCCAGCATTTT
>TRBJ2-6|.|TRBV9|.
CASSDATQGISGANVLTF
TGTGCCAGCAGCGATGCGACCCAAGGCATTTCTGGGGCCAACGTCCTGACTTTC
>TRBJ1-4|.|TRBV5-1|.
CASSLSGVEKLFF
TGCGCCAGCAGCTTGTCGGGGGTTGAAAAACTGTTTTTT
>TRBJ1-1|.|TRBV3-1/TRBV3-2|.
CASSQDGRGGTEAFF
TGTGCCAGCAGCCAAGATGGGAGGGGGGGGACTGAAGCTTTCTTT
>TRBJ1-2|.|TRBV7-2|.
CASSPKGGSYGYTF
TGTGCCAGCAGCCCAAAGGGGGGGAGCTATGGCTACACCTTC
>TRBJ1-4|.|TRBV9|.
CASSVASDEKLFF
TGTGCCAGCAGCGTAGCGTCGGATGAAAAACTGTTTTTT
>TRBJ1-5|.|TRBV28|.
CASSLSTDIYNQPQHF
TGTGCCAGCAGTTTGTCGACAGACATTTACAATCAGCCCCAGCATTTT
>TRBJ2-7|.|TRBV9|.
CASSRALWRDEQYF
TGTGCCAGCAGCCGGGCCCTTTGGCGGGACGAGCAGTACTTC
>TRBJ1-1|.|TRBV29-1|.
CSVGVRGSGGAFF
TGCAGCGTTGGAGTCAGGGGCTCGGGCGGAGCTTTCTTT
>TRBJ2-7|.|TRBV27|.
CASSLSGARGPREQYF
TGTGCCAGCAGTTTATCGGGGGCCCGGGGGCCCAGGGAGCAGTACTTC
>TRBJ2-3|.|TRBV5-1|.
CASSPKPVDTQYF
TGCGCCAGCAGCCCGAAGCCCGTGGATACGCAGTATTTT
>TRBJ1-1|.|TRBV28|.
CASSSPPAGAEAFF
TGTGCCAGCAGTTCCCCCCCTGCAGGCGCTGAAGCTTTCTTT
>TRBJ2-1|.|TRBV9|.
CASSASGGVSYNEQFF
TGTGCCAGCAGCGCCTCGGGGGGCGTCTCCTACAATGAGCAGTTCTTC
>TRBJ2-7|TRBD2|TRBV6-2/TRBV6-3|.
CASSPPGLARAEQYF
TGTGCCAGCAGTCCCCCGGGACTAGCGCGAGCCGAGCAGTACTTC
>TRBJ1-6|.|TRBV25-1|.
CAIRGVGDNSPLHF
TGTGCCATCCGCGGTGTGGGTGATAATTCACCCCTCCACTTT
>TRBJ1-5|TRBD1|TRBV27|.
CASSYRDRGHPQHF
TGTGCCAGCAGCTACCGGGACAGGGGGCATCCCCAGCATTTT
>TRBJ1-1|.|TRBV7-3|.
CASSQGGRGTEAFF
TGTGCCAGCAGTCAAGGGGGAAGAGGGACTGAAGCTTTCTTT
>TRBJ1-5|TRBD1|TRBV7-2|.
CASSLGRGGGQPQHF
TGTGCCAGCAGCTTAGGCAGGGGGGGTGGTCAGCCCCAGCATTTT
>TRBJ2-3|TRBD2|TRBV7-2|.
CASSWTGTTNTDTQYF
TGTGCCAGCAGCTGGACCGGGACTACCAACACAGATACGCAGTATTTT
>TRBJ2-1|.|TRBV5-1|.
CASSLVHADEQFF
TGCGCCAGCAGCTTGGTTCACGCCGATGAGCAGTTCTTC
>TRBJ1-2|TRBD1|TRBV2|.
CASARDSTNYGYTF
TGTGCCAGCGCCCGGGACAGCACTAACTATGGCTACACCTTC
>TRBJ1-5|.|TRBV2|.
CASTGTIGNQPQHF
TGTGCCAGCACTGGGACTATAGGCAATCAGCCCCAGCATTTT
>TRBJ2-1|.|TRBV7-2|once
CASSFPGGPSYNEQFF
TGTGCCAGCAGCTTCCCCGGGGGCCCATCCTACAATGAGCAGTTCTTC
>TRBJ1-1|.|TRBV6-5|.
CASSGVRTEAFF
TGTGCCAGCAGCGGGGTTCGGACTGAAGCTTTCTTT
>TRBJ2-3|TRBD2|TRBV3-1/TRBV3-2|.
CASSRLAGDTQYF
TGTGCCAGCAGCCGACTAGCCGGAGATACGCAGTATTTT
>TRBJ1-2|.|TRBV7-9|.
CASRRGAGTHYGYTF
TGTGCCAGCAGACGCGGTGCTGGGACCCACTATGGCTACACCTTC
>TRBJ1-2|TRBD1|TRBV7-6|.
CASSRDRGPYGYTF
TGTGCCAGCAGCCGCGACAGGGGACCCTATGGCTACACCTTC
>TRBJ2-3|.|TRBV2|.
CASSEALGGTDTQYF
TGTGCCAGCAGTGAAGCGCTAGGGGGCACAGATACGCAGTATTTT
>TRBJ2-3|.|TRBV6-1|.
CASSEGGSESTDTQYF
TGTGCCAGCAGTGAAGGTGGCAGCGAAAGCACAGATACGCAGTATTTT
>TRBJ2-2|.|TRBV2|.
CASSENFNGELFF
TGTGCCAGCAGTGAGAACTTTAATGGGGAGCTGTTTTTT
>TRBJ1-5|.|TRBV7-6|.
CASSLGGGVNQPQHF
TGTGCCAGCAGCTTAGGTGGAGGGGTCAATCAGCCCCAGCATTTT
>TRBJ2-5|TRBD1|TRBV9|once
CASSLHQGAGGETQYF
TGTGCCAGCAGCTTACATCAGGGGGCAGGGGGAGAGACCCAGTACTTC
>TRBJ1-1|.|TRBV19|.
CASSPGPNKRVF
TGTGCCAGTAGTCCCGGGCCCAATAAGCGCGTCTTT
>TRBJ2-3|.|TRBV5-1|.
CASSLKLAGPVTDTQYF
TGCGCCAGCAGCTTGAAGTTGGCGGGACCGGTCACAGATACGCAGTATTTT